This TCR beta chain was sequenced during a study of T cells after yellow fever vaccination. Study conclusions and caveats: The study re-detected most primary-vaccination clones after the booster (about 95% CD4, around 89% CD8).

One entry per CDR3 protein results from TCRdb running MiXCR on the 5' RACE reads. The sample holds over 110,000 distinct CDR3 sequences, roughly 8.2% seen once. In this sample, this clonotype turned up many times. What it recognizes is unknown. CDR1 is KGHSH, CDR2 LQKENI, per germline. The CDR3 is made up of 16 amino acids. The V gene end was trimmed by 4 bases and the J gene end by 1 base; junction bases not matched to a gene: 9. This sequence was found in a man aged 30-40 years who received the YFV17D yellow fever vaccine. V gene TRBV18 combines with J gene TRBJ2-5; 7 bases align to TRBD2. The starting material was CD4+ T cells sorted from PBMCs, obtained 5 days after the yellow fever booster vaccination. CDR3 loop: CASSLGLDGAQETQYF. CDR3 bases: TGTGCCAGCTCACTTGGACTAGATGGTGCCCAAGAGACCCAGTACTTC.